The entry that follows covers one TCR beta chain sequence. The data derive from a study of T cell changes during pregnancy in multiple sclerosis. Some clones are missing from TCRdb's copy, which holds only in-frame ones; the method was immunoSEQ multiplex PCR. The sample gives tens of thousands of clones, approximately 86% of which show up once; roughly 0.4% is in the top ten. V was pared by 5 bases and J by 3 bases, with 6 bases of the junction left unmatched. Per germline, CDR1 SGHTA and CDR2 FQGNSA. The CDR3 is 14 residues long. The receptor was isolated from a female donor with multiple sclerosis, enrolled in a pregnancy study. Source: CD4+ T cells from peripheral blood mononuclear cells, taken in the third trimester of pregnancy. The gene calls are TRBV7-2 and TRBJ1-1; TRBD1 matches at 7 bases. CDR3 loop: CASSQGTVDTEAFF. CDR3 nucleotides: TGTGCCAGCAGCCAAGGGACAGTTGACACTGAAGCTTTCTTT.